These 26 T cell receptor beta chains were all obtained from the same sample, sequenced in a study of T cell responses to AZD1222 COVID-19 vaccine. Sequencing used immunoSEQ multiplex PCR; TCRdb keeps in-frame clones, though not all of them. The data contain roughly 90,000 clones, about nine tenths of them singletons. This specimen was peripheral blood, taken on day 0 of MenACWY control vaccination. The receptor source for this set is an adult in good health.

This clone has just one count. At one of its ends the junction is not consistent with the germline gene, which may arise from a read error. This sequence joins TRBV20-1 and TRBJ2-1; D is unclear. The CDR3 totals 11 residues. CDR1 and CDR2 (germline): DFQATT, SNEGSKA (reference sequence). The CDR3 DNA is TGCAGTGCCCCCAACGGTCCCAGCCAGGTCTTC. Its translation: CSAPNGPSQVF.

The gene calls are TRBV11-1 and TRBJ2-5; TRBD1 matches at 10 bases. From germline, CDR1 is SGHAT and CDR2 FQDESV (reference sequence). The CDR3 is 15 residues long. Germline trimming cut 5 bases from V and 5 bases from J; bases unmatched to any gene: 8. CDR3 DNA sequence: TGTGCCAGCAGCCACCGGGACAGGGGTTGGGAGACCCAGTACTTC. Its translation is CASSHRDRGWETQYF. Filled out from reference TRBV11-1 and TRBJ2-5, the complete variable domain reads EAEVAQSPRYKITEKSQAVAFWCDPISGHATLYWYRQILGQGPELLVQFQDESVVDDSQLPKDRFSAERLKGVDSTLKIQPAELGDSAMYLCASSHRDRGWETQYFGPGTRLLVL.

The V call is TRBV15, the J call TRBJ2-3; tentative D call: TRBD2 (5 bases). Germline CDR1 is LNHNV and CDR2 is YYDKDF (reference sequence). The ends were cut back, 1 base at V and 0 bases at J, with 14 bases in the middle. The CDR3 sequence is 17 residues long. DNA for the CDR3: TGTGCCACCAGCAGAGGGACCTTAGCGAGTAGCACAGATACGCAGTATTTT. It is translated as CATSRGTLASSTDTQYF.

The chain uses TRBV5-1 and TRBJ2-5, with 12 bases fitting TRBD2. The CDR3 is 14 residues long. V lost 7 bases to trimming and J lost 2 bases; unmatched junction nucleotides: 3. Germline loops: CDR1 SGHRS, CDR2 YFSETQ. CDR3 DNA sequence: TGCGCCAGCGCCGGACTAGCGGGGCAAGAGACCCAGTACTTC. The encoded protein is CASAGLAGQETQYF.

The chain links TRBV7-2 to TRBJ2-5; TRBD2 might be the D (5 bases). Germline loops: CDR1 SGHTA, CDR2 FQGNSA. This CDR3 is 14 amino acids long. The V gene lost 4 bases and the J gene lost 1 base, with 10 bases spanning the gap. The CDR3 protein is CASSSRATQETQYF. Here the CDR3 DNA reads TGTGCCAGCAGCTCGCGGGCTACCCAAGAGACCCAGTACTTC.

The chain recombines TRBV27 with TRBJ2-3, with D unresolved. This CDR3 has 12 amino acids. Germline V CDR1 and CDR2: MNHEY, SMNVEV (reference sequence). The V end was cut by 5 bases, the J end by 4 bases, with 7 bases between. The CDR3 loop reads CASSPGPDTQYF. The DNA of the CDR3 is TGTGCCAGCAGTCCCGGACCAGATACGCAGTATTTT.

The V call is TRBV7-6, the J call TRBJ2-7; the D call may be TRBD1 or TRBD2 (5 bases each). CDR1 is SGHVS and CDR2 is FNYEAQ in the germline V gene. Trimming pared 0 bases from V and 6 bases from J, leaving 15 bases between. This CDR3 has 15 amino acids. The CDR3 coding sequence is TGTGCCAGCAGCTTAGCAACCGGGGAAACAGGCGAGCAGTACTTC. Its protein product is CASSLATGETGEQYF. The variable domain in full, with the rest retrieved from reference TRBV7-6 and TRBJ2-7, is GAGVSQSPRYKVTKRGQDVALRCDPISGHVSLYWYRQALGQGPEFLTYFNYEAQQDKSGLPNDRFSAERPEGSISTLTIQRTEQRDSAMYRCASSLATGETGEQYFGPGTRLTVT.

Only one count was recorded for this clone. The chain has TRBV30 and TRBJ2-2; 7 nucleotides line up with TRBD1. The V gene's germline CDR1 is GTSNPN and CDR2 SVGIG (reference sequence). J was trimmed by 3 bases and V by 3 bases; bases with no gene match: 1. This CDR3 has 13 residues. CDR3 amino acids: CAWRGQYTGELFF. The CDR3 coding sequence is TGTGCCTGGAGGGGACAGTACACCGGGGAGCTGTTTTTT.

CDR3 loop: CASRFTSGRAGGEQFF. CDR3 in DNA: TGTGCCAGCAGGTTTACTAGCGGGAGGGCCGGAGGTGAGCAGTTCTTC. The chain links TRBV6-6 to TRBJ2-1; 13 bases align to TRBD2. Trimming took 6 bases from V and 9 from J; bases not matched to a gene: 11. Germline CDR1 is MNHNY and CDR2 is SVGAGI (reference sequence). This CDR3 comprises 16 residues.

This clone has only one observation. The J gene is TRBJ2-1, the V gene TRBV6-5; the D call may be TRBD1 or TRBD2 (5 bases each). CDR1 and CDR2 from the germline V gene are MNHEY and SVGAGI. The CDR3 spans 15 residues. Trimming took off 3 bases at V and 8 bases at J, with 17 bases between the two ends. The CDR3, as DNA: TGTGCCAGCAGTTATCAGGGAGCCTCTCCCCATGAGCAGTTCTTC. It encodes CASSYQGASPHEQFF.

V usage is TRBV3-1 (or the pseudogene TRBV3-2) and J usage is TRBJ1-1; the match to TRBD1 covers 7 bases. The junction had 5 bases not matched to a gene; V was cut back by 0 bases and J by 10 bases. The CDR3 is 13 amino acids. Germline V gives CDR1 LGHDT, CDR2 YNNKEL (reference sequence). DNA for the CDR3: TGTGCCAGCAGCCAAGAAGGGGGCATCGGAGCTTTCTTT. Amino acids: CASSQEGGIGAFF.

The gene calls are TRBV6-5 and TRBJ2-3; D remains unclear. CDR3 length equals 15 residues. Germline-derived CDR1 and CDR2 are MNHEY and SVGAGI. Trimming left V 2 bases short and J 0 bases short, with 9 bases between. The CDR3: CASSYRQTSTDTQYF. CDR3 DNA sequence: TGTGCCAGCAGTTACCGGCAGACTAGCACAGATACGCAGTATTTT.

The V and J genes are TRBV11-2 and TRBJ1-4; 7 bases map to TRBD1. The trim removed 5 bases at V and 6 bases at J, leaving 12 bases unmatched. The length of the CDR3 is 16 residues. The V gene's germline CDR1 is SGHAT and CDR2 FQNNGV. The CDR3 nucleotides are TGTGCCAGCAGCGTCTTTCCCCGGGACAGATATGAAAAACTGTTTTTT. This codes for CASSVFPRDRYEKLFF. The whole variable domain, remainder taken from reference TRBV11-2 and TRBJ1-4, is EAGVAQSPRYKIIEKRQSVAFWCNPISGHATLYWYQQILGQGPKLLIQFQNNGVVDDSQLPKDRFSAERLKGVDSTLKIQPAKLEDSAVYLCASSVFPRDRYEKLFFGSGTQLSVL.

The genes are TRBV9 and TRBJ2-1; D not resolved. The CDR3 length is 13 residues. Germline CDR1 and CDR2: SGDLS and YYNGEE. V lost 2 bases to trimming and J lost 8 bases, with 11 bases between them. The CDR3 reads CASSVAGWDEQFF. CDR3 coding DNA: TGTGCCAGCAGCGTTGCTGGGTGGGATGAGCAGTTCTTC.

The chain employs TRBV14 and TRBJ2-1; D gene unclear. This CDR3 has 17 amino acids. Germline CDR1 and CDR2: SGHDN and FVKESK. V was cut by 5 bases and J by 5 bases, with 22 bases left in between. CDR3: CASSTRSGLGPHNEQFF. The CDR3 DNA reads as TGTGCCAGCAGCACGCGCTCAGGTTTAGGCCCCCACAATGAGCAGTTCTTC. Filled out from reference TRBV14 and TRBJ2-1, the complete variable domain reads EAGVTQFPSHSVIEKGQTVTLRCDPISGHDNLYWYRRVMGKEIKFLLHFVKESKQDESGMPNNRFLAERTGGTYSTLKVQPAELEDSGVYFCASSTRSGLGPHNEQFFGPGTRLTVL.

V usage is TRBV9 and J usage is TRBJ1-2; D is ambiguous. Germline CDR1 reads SGDLS; CDR2 reads YYNGEE. Trimming took 0 bases from V and 4 from J, leaving 4 bases between them. The CDR3 length is 12 residues. The CDR3 loop reads CASSVDGYGYTF. The CDR3 DNA is TGTGCCAGCAGCGTAGATGGCTATGGCTACACCTTC.

V is TRBV24-1 and J is TRBJ1-2; D gene unclear. Trimming left V 5 bases short and J 3 bases short, with 6 bases between. The CDR3 spans 12 residues. The germline V gene encodes CDR1 KGHDR and CDR2 SFDVKD. The CDR3 sequence is CATSVSDYGYTF. CDR3 DNA: TGTGCCACCAGTGTTTCCGACTATGGCTACACCTTC.

This clone turned up a few times. J is TRBJ2-1 and V is TRBV7-8; D uncertain. Germline CDR1 reads SGHVS; CDR2 reads FQNEAQ. The length of the CDR3 is 17 residues. Trimming pared 5 bases from V and 9 bases from J, leaving 26 bases between. CDR3 sequence (DNA): TGTGCCAGCAGCCTGATTGACTTGTATGACCCCACCGGTGAGCAGTTCTTC. Translation gives CASSLIDLYDPTGEQFF. Full variable domain (outside the CDR3, taken from reference TRBV7-8 and TRBJ2-1): GAGVSQSPRYKVAKRGQDVALRCDPISGHVSLFWYQQALGQGPEFLTYFQNEAQLDKSGLPSDRFFAERPEGSVSTLKIQRTQQEDSAVYLCASSLIDLYDPTGEQFFGPGTRLTVL.

The chain couples TRBV4-3 to TRBJ2-5; D gene ambiguous. Trimming stripped 0 bases from V and 1 base from J, with 9 bases between. There are 15 residues in the CDR3. In germline, CDR1 is LGHNA, CDR2 YSLEER. Here the CDR3 DNA reads TGCGCCAGCAGCCAAGATACGGCGGCCCAAGAGACCCAGTACTTC. Residues: CASSQDTAAQETQYF.

This rearrangement joins TRBV12-3 or TRBV12-4 to TRBJ2-7; TRBD1 agrees at 8 bases. V shed 7 bases, J shed 7 bases, and the junction held 6 bases outside the gene matches. This CDR3 comprises 12 residues. CDR3 region: CASTDRGWEQYF. The CDR3 DNA sequence: TGTGCCAGCACCGACAGGGGTTGGGAGCAGTACTTC.

This chain connects TRBV28 to TRBJ1-2, with TRBD1 matching 10 bases. The CDR3 is 14 amino acids. Germline V gives CDR1 MDHEN, CDR2 SYDVKM. V dropped 5 bases and J dropped 6; count of bases not matched to a gene: 6. CDR3 amino acids: CASSEGQGSDGYTF. Here the CDR3 DNA reads TGTGCCAGCAGTGAGGGACAGGGGAGTGATGGCTACACCTTC.

This clone was seen more than once but under ten times. The chain employs TRBV27 and TRBJ2-7, with 8 bases that match TRBD1. Germline V CDR1 and CDR2: MNHEY, SMNVEV (reference sequence). V was pared by 2 bases and J by 5 bases, with 5 bases of the junction left unmatched. There are 14 residues in the CDR3. CDR3 region: CASSLAGQGDEQYF. The CDR3 DNA reads as TGTGCCAGCAGTTTAGCAGGACAGGGTGACGAGCAGTACTTC.

The genes are TRBV10-1 and TRBJ2-3; no clear D gene. Deletions cut 6 bases from V and 2 bases from J, with 15 bases between. Germline V gene lookup returns CDR1 WNHNN and CDR2 SYGVQD (reference sequence). The CDR3 runs 15 residues. In DNA, the CDR3 is TGCGCCAGCAGCGAGACGCGGCTATCCACAGATACGCAGTATTTT. Protein product: CASSETRLSTDTQYF.

The genes are TRBV7-9 and TRBJ1-4; unclear D gene. The ends were cut back, 5 bases at V and 0 bases at J, with 13 bases in the middle. This CDR3 contains 16 residues. CDR1 and CDR2 from the germline V gene are SEHNR and FQNEAQ (reference sequence). The DNA of the CDR3 is TGTGCCAGCAGCAGGGTGGCCCCTGCAACTAATGAAAAACTGTTTTTT. Amino acids: CASSRVAPATNEKLFF.

The V and J genes are TRBV11-2 and TRBJ2-3, with D possibly matching TRBD1 (6 bases). Germline V gene lookup returns CDR1 SGHAT and CDR2 FQNNGV. Trimming removed 5 bases from V and 0 bases from J, with 15 bases in between. This CDR3 is built from 16 residues. CDR3 coding DNA: TGTGCCAGCAGCCCGCGACAGGCATACAGCACAGATACGCAGTATTTT. This gives the protein CASSPRQAYSTDTQYF.

This chain links TRBV3-1 (or the pseudogene TRBV3-2) with TRBJ1-1, with a weak D call TRBD1 (6 bases). The V gene's germline CDR1 is LGHDT and CDR2 YNNKEL (reference sequence). Trimming left V 0 bases short and J 0 bases short, with 14 bases between. The CDR3 is 17 amino acids. The CDR3 protein is CASSQEGAGGMNTEAFF. The CDR3 DNA follows: TGTGCCAGCAGCCAAGAAGGGGCGGGGGGCATGAACACTGAAGCTTTCTTT.